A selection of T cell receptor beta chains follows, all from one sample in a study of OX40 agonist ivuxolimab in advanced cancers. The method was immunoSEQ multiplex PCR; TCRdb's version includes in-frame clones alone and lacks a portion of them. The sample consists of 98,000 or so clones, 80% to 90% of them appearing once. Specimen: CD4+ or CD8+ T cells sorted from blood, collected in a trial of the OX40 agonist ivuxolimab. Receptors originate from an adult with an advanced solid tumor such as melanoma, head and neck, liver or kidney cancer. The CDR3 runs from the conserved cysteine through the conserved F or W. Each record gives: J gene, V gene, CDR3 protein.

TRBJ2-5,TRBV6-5,CASSTSIAVETQYF
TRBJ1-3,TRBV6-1,CASSDQGLNTIYF
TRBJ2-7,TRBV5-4,CASSLRSSNEQYF
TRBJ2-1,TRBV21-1,CASSKGREGVDEQFF
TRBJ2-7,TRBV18,CASSPMDRVSEQYF
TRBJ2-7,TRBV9,CASSSTGTGVNEQYF
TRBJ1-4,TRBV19,CASSIQTTNEKLFF
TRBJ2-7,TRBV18,CASSPQEAVSYEQYF
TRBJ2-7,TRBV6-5,CASSYSTGGYEQYF
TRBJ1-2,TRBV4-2,CASSQEARQGFGYTF
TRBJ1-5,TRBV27,CASSLSRQGGQPQHF
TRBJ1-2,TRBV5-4,CASSLGILMGNGYTF
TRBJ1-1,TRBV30,CAWTPGTTNTEAFF
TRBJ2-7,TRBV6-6,CASSYYTTYEQYF
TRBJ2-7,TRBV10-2,CASSPDGHSYEQYF
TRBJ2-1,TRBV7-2,CASSFGLAVYNEQFF
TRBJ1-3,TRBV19,CASSEDRGPGNTIYF
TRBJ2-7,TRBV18,CASSLNRRGRDYEQYF
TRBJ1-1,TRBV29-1,CSGRGGLNTEAFF
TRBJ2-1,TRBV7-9,CASSPYRQHNEQFF
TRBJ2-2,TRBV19,CASQSTDVYTGELFF
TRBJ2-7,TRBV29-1,CSVETGTRRSGTYEQYF
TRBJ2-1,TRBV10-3,CAINSGTGEFF
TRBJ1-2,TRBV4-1,CASSPPSPLGYTF
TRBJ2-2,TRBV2,CASSPGTVSNTGELFF